This is a list of T cell receptor beta chains from one sample in a study of PD-1 blockade in classical Hodgkin lymphoma. The repertoire was sequenced with immunoSEQ multiplex PCR; TCRdb's copy has only in-frame clones and lacks some. The repertoire consists of 90,000 to 100,000 clones, with over 85% occurring once and the leading ten covering less than 3.5%. This specimen consisted of peripheral blood mononuclear cells (PBMCs), obtained at baseline. The receptors originated from a human donor with classical Hodgkin lymphoma. The CDR3 runs from the conserved cysteine through the conserved F or W. D genes are given only for firm matches. Rows may omit the clone size; those that give it use once, few, many or a size class.

clone_size: .
j_call: TRBJ1-4
d_call: .
cdr3_length: 13
v_call: TRBV30
cdr3_aa: CAWSQGWGEKLFF
cdr3_nt: TGTGCCTGGAGTCAAGGGTGGGGAGAAAAACTGTTTTTT

clone_size: .
j_call: TRBJ1-3
d_call: .
cdr3_length: 16
v_call: TRBV4-1
cdr3_aa: CASSQVPDLSGNTIYF
cdr3_nt: TGCGCCAGCAGCCAAGTGCCGGACCTCTCTGGAAACACCATATATTTT

clone_size: few
j_call: TRBJ1-2
d_call: .
cdr3_length: 12
v_call: TRBV6-1
cdr3_aa: CASSEAYYGYTF
cdr3_nt: TGTGCCAGCAGTGAAGCGTACTATGGCTACACCTTC

clone_size: .
j_call: TRBJ2-2
d_call: .
cdr3_length: 14
v_call: TRBV11-3
cdr3_aa: CASSLFSGTGELFF
cdr3_nt: TGTGCCAGCAGCTTATTCTCCGGCACCGGGGAGCTGTTTTTT

clone_size: .
j_call: TRBJ1-2
d_call: .
cdr3_length: 15
v_call: TRBV27
cdr3_aa: CASGSSGVYLDGYTF
cdr3_nt: TGTGCCAGCGGATCGTCAGGGGTTTACCTAGATGGCTACACCTTC

clone_size: once
j_call: TRBJ2-3
d_call: .
cdr3_length: 14
v_call: TRBV7-6
cdr3_aa: CASSLFGSTDTQYF
cdr3_nt: TGTGCCAGCAGCTTATTTGGGAGCACAGATACGCAGTATTTT

clone_size: .
j_call: TRBJ1-2
d_call: .
cdr3_length: 15
v_call: TRBV27
cdr3_aa: CASSLIRGEIYGYTF
cdr3_nt: TGTGCCAGCAGTTTAATCCGGGGCGAGATCTATGGCTACACCTTC

clone_size: .
j_call: TRBJ2-6
d_call: .
cdr3_length: 18
v_call: TRBV5-1
cdr3_aa: CASREQGTLSSGANVLTF
cdr3_nt: TGCGCCAGCAGAGAACAGGGGACTCTGAGCTCTGGGGCCAACGTCCTGACTTTC

clone_size: .
j_call: TRBJ2-7
d_call: .
cdr3_length: 11
v_call: TRBV10-2
cdr3_aa: CASSRYYEQYF
cdr3_nt: TGCGCCAGCAGTAGGTATTACGAGCAGTACTTC

clone_size: .
j_call: TRBJ2-5
d_call: TRBD1
cdr3_length: 14
v_call: TRBV5-1
cdr3_aa: CASSLPGQGGPQYF
cdr3_nt: TGCGCCAGCAGCTTGCCGGGACAGGGAGGTCCCCAGTACTTC

clone_size: .
j_call: TRBJ2-3
d_call: TRBD1
cdr3_length: 15
v_call: TRBV2
cdr3_aa: CASPGQGASTDTQYF
cdr3_nt: TGTGCCAGCCCGGGACAGGGAGCTAGCACAGATACGCAGTATTTT

clone_size: .
j_call: TRBJ2-5
d_call: .
cdr3_length: 14
v_call: TRBV6-6
cdr3_aa: CASSYLPIRETQYF
cdr3_nt: TGTGCCAGCAGTTACTTGCCGATAAGGGAGACCCAGTACTTC

clone_size: .
j_call: TRBJ1-4
d_call: TRBD1
cdr3_length: 15
v_call: TRBV28
cdr3_aa: CASSSRQGANEKLFF
cdr3_nt: TGTGCCAGCAGTTCCCGACAGGGCGCTAATGAAAAACTGTTTTTT

clone_size: .
j_call: TRBJ1-6
d_call: .
cdr3_length: 13
v_call: TRBV6-6
cdr3_aa: CASSPRDSSPLHF
cdr3_nt: TGTGCCAGCAGTCCCCGGGACTCTTCACCCCTCCACTTT

clone_size: .
j_call: TRBJ2-3
d_call: TRBD1
cdr3_length: 15
v_call: TRBV5-1
cdr3_aa: CASSLKGAFGDTQYF
cdr3_nt: TGCGCCAGCAGCTTGAAGGGGGCTTTTGGTGATACGCAGTATTTT

clone_size: .
j_call: TRBJ1-4
d_call: .
cdr3_length: 16
v_call: TRBV4-1
cdr3_aa: CASSQVFLDTNEKLFF
cdr3_nt: TGCGCCAGCAGCCAAGTTTTCCTGGACACAAATGAAAAACTGTTTTTT

clone_size: .
j_call: TRBJ2-1
d_call: TRBD2
cdr3_length: 16
v_call: TRBV5-1
cdr3_aa: CASSLAPAGGDNEQFF
cdr3_nt: TGCGCCAGCAGCTTGGCCCCAGCGGGAGGAGACAATGAGCAGTTCTTC

clone_size: .
j_call: TRBJ2-7
d_call: .
cdr3_length: 10
v_call: TRBV20-1
cdr3_aa: CSADTGKQYF
cdr3_nt: TGCAGTGCTGATACAGGGAAGCAGTACTTC

clone_size: .
j_call: TRBJ2-7
d_call: TRBD1
cdr3_length: 14
v_call: TRBV30
cdr3_aa: CAWSVLGQIYEQYF
cdr3_nt: TGTGCCTGGAGTGTACTGGGACAGATCTACGAGCAGTACTTC

clone_size: .
j_call: TRBJ1-2
d_call: .
cdr3_length: 13
v_call: TRBV28
cdr3_aa: CASSLGQVYGYTF
cdr3_nt: TGTGCCAGCAGTTTGGGGCAGGTCTATGGCTACACCTTC

clone_size: .
j_call: TRBJ1-2
d_call: .
cdr3_length: 14
v_call: TRBV28
cdr3_aa: CASRGGKKPYGYTF
cdr3_nt: TGTGCCAGCCGGGGCGGGAAAAAACCTTATGGCTACACCTTC

clone_size: .
j_call: TRBJ2-1
d_call: TRBD1
cdr3_length: 12
v_call: TRBV29-1
cdr3_aa: CSVKQGADEQFF
cdr3_nt: TGCAGCGTTAAACAGGGGGCCGATGAGCAGTTCTTC

clone_size: few
j_call: TRBJ2-1
d_call: TRBD2
cdr3_length: 16
v_call: TRBV28
cdr3_aa: CASSLRASGRASGQFF
cdr3_nt: TGTGCCAGCAGTTTGAGGGCTAGCGGGAGGGCCTCCGGGCAGTTCTTC

clone_size: .
j_call: TRBJ2-1
d_call: TRBD2
cdr3_length: 14
v_call: TRBV5-1
cdr3_aa: CASTGGRDYNEQFF
cdr3_nt: TGCGCCAGCACTGGCGGGAGGGACTACAATGAGCAGTTCTTC

clone_size: .
j_call: TRBJ2-1
d_call: .
cdr3_length: 14
v_call: TRBV27
cdr3_aa: CASSPGGSYNEQFF
cdr3_nt: TGTGCCAGCAGCCCAGGTGGCTCCTACAATGAGCAGTTCTTC

clone_size: .
j_call: TRBJ2-7
d_call: .
cdr3_length: 14
v_call: TRBV19
cdr3_aa: CASSLPGQLYEQYF
cdr3_nt: TGTGCCAGTAGTCTCCCGGGCCAACTTTACGAGCAGTACTTC

clone_size: .
j_call: TRBJ1-2
d_call: .
cdr3_length: 13
v_call: TRBV9
cdr3_aa: CASSPGGDYGYTF
cdr3_nt: TGTGCCAGCAGCCCCGGAGGGGACTATGGCTACACCTTC

clone_size: .
j_call: TRBJ2-7
d_call: .
cdr3_length: 14
v_call: TRBV28
cdr3_aa: CASSKQGAWGEQYF
cdr3_nt: TGTGCCAGCAGTAAACAGGGAGCGTGGGGCGAGCAGTACTTC

clone_size: .
j_call: TRBJ2-7
d_call: .
cdr3_length: 13
v_call: TRBV29-1
cdr3_aa: CSVGQSYGGEQYF
cdr3_nt: TGCAGCGTGGGACAGTCTTACGGGGGCGAGCAGTACTTC

clone_size: .
j_call: TRBJ2-7
d_call: TRBD1
cdr3_length: 15
v_call: TRBV4-1
cdr3_aa: CASSTGRTGGDEQYF
cdr3_nt: TGCGCCAGCAGTACTGGGAGGACAGGGGGAGACGAGCAGTACTTC

clone_size: .
j_call: TRBJ2-7
d_call: .
cdr3_length: 14
v_call: TRBV5-1
cdr3_aa: CASRLSRNGREQYF
cdr3_nt: TGCGCCAGCAGACTTAGCAGGAACGGGCGCGAGCAGTACTTC

clone_size: .
j_call: TRBJ2-1
d_call: TRBD2
cdr3_length: 14
v_call: TRBV13
cdr3_aa: CASSEAGAYNEQFF
cdr3_nt: TGTGCCAGCAGCGAAGCGGGAGCTTACAATGAGCAGTTCTTC

clone_size: .
j_call: TRBJ2-3
d_call: TRBD2
cdr3_length: 15
v_call: TRBV30
cdr3_aa: CAWSRGLAATDTQYF
cdr3_nt: TGTGCCTGGAGCCGGGGACTAGCGGCCACAGATACGCAGTATTTT

clone_size: .
j_call: TRBJ2-7
d_call: TRBD1
cdr3_length: 14
v_call: TRBV27
cdr3_aa: CATSTGQGIYEQYF
cdr3_nt: TGTGCCACCTCTACGGGACAGGGGATTTACGAGCAGTACTTC

clone_size: .
j_call: TRBJ2-2
d_call: .
cdr3_length: 16
v_call: TRBV5-1
cdr3_aa: CASSLVVTGITGELFF
cdr3_nt: TGCGCCAGCAGCTTGGTCGTCACAGGGATCACCGGGGAGCTGTTTTTT

clone_size: .
j_call: TRBJ2-5
d_call: .
cdr3_length: 14
v_call: TRBV6-5
cdr3_aa: CASSYSRVGETQYF
cdr3_nt: TGTGCCAGCAGTTACTCCAGGGTAGGGGAGACCCAGTACTTC

clone_size: .
j_call: TRBJ1-2
d_call: .
cdr3_length: 15
v_call: TRBV6-5
cdr3_aa: CASSYSRVPGDGYTF
cdr3_nt: TGTGCCAGCAGTTACTCGAGAGTACCTGGAGATGGCTACACCTTC

clone_size: .
j_call: TRBJ1-3
d_call: TRBD1
cdr3_length: 17
v_call: TRBV7-9
cdr3_aa: CASSSRDREFSGNTIYF
cdr3_nt: TGTGCCAGCAGCTCCCGGGACAGGGAATTCTCTGGAAACACCATATATTTT

clone_size: .
j_call: TRBJ2-3
d_call: .
cdr3_length: 15
v_call: TRBV5-1
cdr3_aa: CASSLGSSRTDTQYF
cdr3_nt: TGCGCCAGCAGCTTGGGCTCTTCTCGTACAGATACGCAGTATTTT

clone_size: .
j_call: TRBJ2-1
d_call: .
cdr3_length: 12
v_call: TRBV10-2
cdr3_aa: CASSELDNEQFF
cdr3_nt: TGCGCCAGCAGCGAACTAGACAATGAGCAGTTCTTC

clone_size: .
j_call: TRBJ1-5
d_call: .
cdr3_length: 14
v_call: TRBV28
cdr3_aa: CASRPALSNQPQHF
cdr3_nt: TGTGCCAGCAGGCCAGCCCTTAGCAATCAGCCCCAGCATTTT

clone_size: .
j_call: TRBJ1-2
d_call: .
cdr3_length: 13
v_call: TRBV27
cdr3_aa: CASSSGGQYGYTF
cdr3_nt: TGTGCCAGCAGTTCGGGGGGGCAGTACGGCTACACCTTC

clone_size: .
j_call: TRBJ2-7
d_call: TRBD1
cdr3_length: 14
v_call: TRBV27
cdr3_aa: CASRWTQGNYGQYF
cdr3_nt: TGTGCCAGCAGGTGGACACAGGGGAACTACGGGCAGTACTTC

clone_size: once
j_call: TRBJ2-1
d_call: TRBD2
cdr3_length: 15
v_call: TRBV28
cdr3_aa: CASSFTSGSYNEQFF
cdr3_nt: TGTGCCAGCAGTTTTACTAGCGGGAGCTACAATGAGCAGTTCTTC

clone_size: .
j_call: TRBJ1-5
d_call: .
cdr3_length: 18
v_call: TRBV28
cdr3_aa: CASSLGSGAPPGDQPQHF
cdr3_nt: TGTGCCAGCAGTTTAGGGTCAGGGGCTCCCCCGGGGGATCAGCCCCAGCATTTT

clone_size: .
j_call: TRBJ1-2
d_call: .
cdr3_length: 11
v_call: TRBV30
cdr3_aa: CAWSGTYGYTF
cdr3_nt: TGTGCCTGGAGCGGGACCTATGGCTACACCTTC

clone_size: .
j_call: TRBJ2-2
d_call: .
cdr3_length: 15
v_call: TRBV27
cdr3_aa: CASSSFDPNTGELFF
cdr3_nt: TGTGCCAGCAGTTCATTCGATCCAAACACCGGGGAGCTGTTTTTT

clone_size: once
j_call: TRBJ2-7
d_call: .
cdr3_length: 16
v_call: TRBV19
cdr3_aa: CASSMQASLIIYEQYF
cdr3_nt: TGTGCCAGTAGTATGCAGGCCAGCCTAATCATCTACGAGCAGTACTTC

clone_size: .
j_call: TRBJ2-1
d_call: .
cdr3_length: 14
v_call: TRBV7-9
cdr3_aa: CASSPPQTGDEQFF
cdr3_nt: TGTGCCAGCAGTCCGCCGCAGACTGGAGATGAGCAGTTCTTC